This entry concerns a single T cell receptor beta chain. The antigen remains undetermined. V was cut by 4 bases and J by 2 bases, with 11 bases left in between. The CDR3 length is 14 residues. CDR1 LGHNA and CDR2 YNFKEQ come from the germline V gene. Clones were read by immunoSEQ multiplex PCR, and TCRdb kept only the in-frame ones, dropping some. The data show some 130,000 clones, 81% seen once. The data belong to a study of radiation and T cells in renal cell carcinoma. Overall study: Nephrectomy followed 15 Gy stereotactic body radiation by 4 weeks.

Broader study findings: Without pretreatment biopsies, baseline tumor clonotype presence was undetermined.

Sample time point: blood 2 weeks post-SBRT. The treatment is: 15 Gy SBRT to primary tumor, nephrectomy 4 weeks later. Serial blood draws occurred at baseline and 2 and 4 weeks post-SBRT. The patient's renal cell carcinoma had clear cell pathology. The chain carries TRBV4-2 and TRBJ2-5; tentatively, D is TRBD1 (5 bases). The sequence derives from a woman aged 55-69 years with renal cell carcinoma. The sample in question was blood, obtained from a patient whose treatment included radiotherapy and nephrectomy. The CDR3 region has the DNA TGTGCCAGCAGCCTGGAACAGGAACAAGAGACCCAGTACTTC. Amino acids: CASSLEQEQETQYF.